Below, 28 T cell receptor beta chains from the same sample are listed, as sequenced in a study of memory CD4+ T cells and cytomegalovirus serostatus. Single viable CD3+CD4+CD8-CD45RO+ cells were sorted as the memory CD4+ T cells. Sequencing used immunoSEQ multiplex PCR; TCRdb keeps in-frame clones, though not all of them. The profile shows 35,000 to 50,000 clones, around three quarters of them singletons. The sample taken for sequencing was memory CD4+ T cells from blood. Every receptor here comes from an adult in good health and CMV-seronegative.

This chain links TRBV5-4 with TRBJ2-5; tentatively, D is TRBD2 (5 bases). V was clipped by 4 bases and J by 1 base, with 14 bases between them. CDR1 and CDR2 from the germline V gene are SGHNT and YYREEE (reference sequence). The CDR3 runs to 15 residues. CDR3 sequence: CASSPRTGIQETQYF. The CDR3 region has the DNA TGTGCCAGCAGCCCCCGGACGGGAATCCAAGAGACCCAGTACTTC.

The chain carries TRBV7-2 and TRBJ1-2; D remains ambiguous. The CDR3 covers 14 residues. In germline, CDR1 is SGHTA, CDR2 FQGNSA. Trimming shortened V by 4 bases and J by 4 bases, and 13 bases separated the two germline ends. The DNA of the CDR3 is TGTGCCAGCAGCTACCTAACAACCCGCTATGGCTACACCTTC. It specifies CASSYLTTRYGYTF.

This chain links TRBV11-3 with TRBJ2-1; the match to TRBD2 covers 14 bases. The germline V gene encodes CDR1 SGHNT and CDR2 YENEEA. The trim removed 7 bases at V and 2 bases at J, leaving 4 bases unmatched. The CDR3 has 16 residues. CDR3 sequence reads: CASTPGLAGAYNEQFF. DNA for the CDR3: TGTGCCAGCACCCCGGGACTAGCGGGAGCCTACAATGAGCAGTTCTTC. The full variable domain, with the rest looked up from reference TRBV11-3 and TRBJ2-1, is EAGVVQSPRYKIIEKKQPVAFWCNPISGHNTLYWYLQNLGQGPELLIRYENEEAVDDSQLPKDRFSAERLKGVDSTLKIQPAELGDSAVYLCASTPGLAGAYNEQFFGPGTRLTVL.

The genes are TRBV7-9 and TRBJ1-1; D not certain. This CDR3 has 11 amino acids. Germline V gives CDR1 SEHNR, CDR2 FQNEAQ (reference sequence). With 1 base removed from V and 4 bases from J, the gap between germline ends came to 1 base. Written as DNA, the CDR3 is TGTGCCAGCAGCTTAGGCACTGAAGCTTTCTTT. It codes for CASSLGTEAFF.

The CDR3 sequence is CASSDREDYGYTF. The CDR3 nucleotides are TGCGCCAGCAGTGACAGGGAGGACTATGGCTACACCTTC. The rearrangement joins TRBV10-1 to TRBJ1-2; TRBD1 might be the D (5 bases). The CDR3 totals 13 residues. Germline V gene lookup returns CDR1 WNHNN and CDR2 SYGVQD (reference sequence). Trimming shortened V by 3 bases and J by 3 bases, and 8 bases separated the two germline ends.

In its sample, this clone was seen a few times. The V and J genes are TRBV5-8 and TRBJ1-3; D is perhaps TRBD1 (5 bases). This CDR3 region has 15 residues. V was clipped by 3 bases and J by 0 bases, with 10 bases between them. The germline V gene has CDR1 SGHTS and CDR2 YDEGEE. The CDR3 DNA sequence: TGTGCCAGCAGCTCAGGGACTACCTCTGGAAACACCATATATTTT. Translation: CASSSGTTSGNTIYF.

The chain couples TRBV9 to TRBJ1-5; TRBD1 is a possible D gene (5 bases). The CDR3 is made up of 17 amino acids. V dropped 4 bases and J dropped 5 bases, with 22 bases sitting between them. Germline V gene lookup returns CDR1 SGDLS and CDR2 YYNGEE. The CDR3 sequence: CASSPRLRDATYQPQHF. The CDR3 nucleotides are TGTGCCAGCAGCCCCCGATTGAGGGACGCGACATATCAGCCCCAGCATTTT. Full variable domain (outside the CDR3, taken from reference TRBV9 and TRBJ1-5): DSGVTQTPKHLITATGQRVTLRCSPRSGDLSVYWYQQSLDQGLQFLIQYYNGEERAKGNILERFSAQQFPDLHSELNLSSLELGDSALYFCASSPRLRDATYQPQHFGDGTRLSIL.

This chain links TRBV18 with TRBJ2-7; the match to TRBD2 covers 8 bases. CDR3 length: 15 residues. Germline lookup yields CDR1 KGHSH and CDR2 LQKENI. Trimming removed 1 base from V and 5 bases from J; junction bases left unmatched: 7. Here the CDR3 DNA reads TGTGCCAGCTCACCACTAAGCGGGAGTATGAACGAGCAGTACTTC. Translated, it gives CASSPLSGSMNEQYF.

In its sample, this clone was seen once. The chain is built from TRBV9 and TRBJ2-3; weak D call: TRBD2 (6 bases). The CDR3 has 14 amino acids. Trimming cost V 3 bases and J 3 bases, with 11 bases left between them. Germline V lookup: CDR1 SGDLS, CDR2 YYNGEE. CDR3 residues: CASSARRETDTQYF. As DNA, the CDR3 is TGTGCCAGCAGCGCGAGGCGGGAAACAGATACGCAGTATTTT.

This clone came up once. This chain uses TRBV14 with TRBJ2-3; D may be TRBD2 (6 bases). Germline V lookup: CDR1 SGHDN, CDR2 FVKESK. Trimming removed 3 bases from V and 0 bases from J, with 7 bases in between. The CDR3 sequence is 14 residues long. The CDR3 reads CASSQLASTDTQYF. The CDR3, as DNA: TGTGCCAGCAGCCAGCTAGCGAGCACAGATACGCAGTATTTT.

The chain has TRBV15 and TRBJ2-7, with a possible D match to TRBD1 (5 bases). Between the trimmed V and J ends, which lost 6 bases and 6 bases, there was a span of 12 bases. Germline assignment: CDR1 LNHNV and CDR2 YYDKDF (reference sequence). The CDR3 runs to 12 residues. The CDR3 DNA reads TGTGCCACCAGTCCTAGGCAGGGCGAGCAGTACTTC. It codes for CATSPRQGEQYF.

V gene TRBV2 combines with J gene TRBJ2-3; 8 positions match TRBD2. The ends lost 7 bases at V and 3 bases at J; junction bases unmatched: 9. Germline V gene lookup returns CDR1 SNHLY and CDR2 FYNNEI. The CDR3 contains 15 residues. CDR3 region: CASKTSEVVTDTQYF. The CDR3 DNA follows: TGTGCCAGCAAGACTAGCGAAGTTGTGACAGATACGCAGTATTTT.

The chain carries TRBV28 and TRBJ1-1; maybe TRBD1 (5 bases). Germline V gene lookup returns CDR1 MDHEN and CDR2 SYDVKM. The CDR3 is made up of 13 amino acids. V lost 3 bases, J lost 7 bases, and 12 bases lay in between. The CDR3 here is CASSLNRRGEAFF. The CDR3 bases are TGTGCCAGCAGTTTGAACAGGAGGGGTGAAGCTTTCTTT.

The chain employs TRBV5-6 and TRBJ2-2; D remains ambiguous. Trimming pared 0 bases from V and 1 base from J, leaving 10 bases between. Germline V gene lookup returns CDR1 SGHDT and CDR2 YYEEEE. This CDR3 region has 16 residues. Here the CDR3 reads CASSLARSGNTGELFF. CDR3 sequence (DNA): TGTGCCAGCAGCTTGGCGCGGAGTGGGAACACCGGGGAGCTGTTTTTT.

The V and J genes are TRBV7-9 and TRBJ2-5; either TRBD1 or TRBD2 may supply D (5 bases each). Per the germline V gene, CDR1 is SEHNR and CDR2 is FQNEAQ (reference sequence). The length of the CDR3 is 15 residues. V shed 4 bases and J shed 5 bases, with 17 bases lying between them. DNA of the CDR3: TGTGCCAGCAGCTCCCTATTGGGGCAGCGGGAGACCCAGTACTTC. This codes for CASSSLLGQRETQYF.

The V gene is TRBV5-1, the J gene TRBJ1-2; D uncertain. The CDR3 totals 13 residues. Between the trimmed V and J ends, which lost 4 bases and 4 bases, there was a span of 11 bases. From germline, CDR1 is SGHRS and CDR2 YFSETQ. The CDR3 nucleotides read TGCGCCAGCAGCGAGGGATTTGGCTATGGCTACACCTTC. Protein: CASSEGFGYGYTF.

The V call is TRBV11-3, the J call TRBJ2-1, with 7 bases fitting TRBD2. Germline values: CDR1 SGHNT, CDR2 YENEEA. CDR3 length: 13 residues. V lost 4 bases and J lost 9; bases outside the gene matches: 6. The CDR3 region is CASSSTSWGEQFF. CDR3 sequence (DNA): TGTGCCAGCAGCTCGACTAGCTGGGGTGAGCAGTTCTTC.

The genes are TRBV5-1 and TRBJ2-7; TRBD2 aligns across 9 bases. The CDR3 spans 16 residues. The J segment lost 6 bases and the V segment lost 0 bases, leaving 10 bases of the junction unmatched. Germline V gene lookup returns CDR1 SGHRS and CDR2 YFSETQ. This CDR3 is CASSLAGTSQGPEQYF. The CDR3 nucleotides are TGCGCCAGCAGCTTGGCCGGGACTAGCCAGGGCCCCGAGCAGTACTTC.

This clone was observed a few times. The chain links TRBV5-6 to TRBJ2-2; 13 nucleotides align to TRBD2. Germline-derived CDR1 and CDR2 are SGHDT and YYEEEE. The CDR3 consists of 16 residues. The ends lost 4 bases at V and 5 bases at J; junction bases unmatched: 5. CDR3: CASSPGLAGVTGELFF. As DNA, the CDR3 is TGTGCCAGCAGCCCCGGACTAGCGGGAGTTACCGGGGAGCTGTTTTTT.

The chain links TRBV4-1 to TRBJ2-3; 9 nucleotides align to TRBD2. The CDR3 sequence is 14 residues long. Germline CDR1 is MGHRA and CDR2 is YSYEKL. V was pared by 6 bases and J by 4 bases, with 5 bases of the junction left unmatched. CDR3 DNA sequence: TGCGCCAGCAGTTCGGCGGGGGGGGCAGATACGCAGTATTTT. It yields the protein CASSSAGGADTQYF.

This CDR3 reads CASSLEKQAGGPATNEKLFF. The CDR3 DNA follows: TGTGCCAGCAGCTTAGAAAAGCAGGCAGGGGGCCCTGCAACTAATGAAAAACTGTTTTTT. The rearrangement links TRBV11-2 to TRBJ1-4; the match to TRBD1 covers 8 bases. V lost 0 bases, J lost 0 bases, and 12 bases stayed unmatched. CDR1 and CDR2 from the germline V gene are SGHAT and FQNNGV. The CDR3 totals 20 residues.

This clone was recorded only once. V is TRBV6-5 and J is TRBJ2-7, with D perhaps TRBD1 (5 bases). V shed 6 bases and J shed 3 bases, with 6 bases lying between them. CDR1 is MNHEY, CDR2 SVGAGI, per germline. The CDR3 contains 11 residues. The CDR3 nucleotides read TGTGCCAGCAGAGACAGCTACGAGCAGTACTTC. Residues: CASRDSYEQYF.

The chain links TRBV6-5 to TRBJ2-3, with D possibly TRBD2 on 6 matching bases. V shed 0 bases and J shed 4 bases, with 11 bases lying between them. This CDR3 is built from 15 residues. The germline V gene encodes CDR1 MNHEY and CDR2 SVGAGI. CDR3 DNA sequence: TGTGCCAGCAGTTACTCGGAGGGGAGGTCAGATACGCAGTATTTT. This sequence encodes CASSYSEGRSDTQYF.

The V call is TRBV4-1, the J call TRBJ1-1; no definite D call. The germline CDR1 and CDR2 sequences are MGHRA and YSYEKL. V was cut by 3 bases and J by 5 bases, with 16 bases left in between. This CDR3 is built from 15 residues. This chain's CDR3 is CASSHDELGRTEAFF. The CDR3 DNA sequence: TGCGCCAGCAGCCACGACGAGCTCGGGAGAACTGAAGCTTTCTTT.

This clone was counted once. The CDR3 nucleotides are TGTGCCACCAGCAGAGATCAACTCTCGAATGGCTACACCTTC. Its translation is CATSRDQLSNGYTF. This sequence joins TRBV15 and TRBJ1-2, with no clear D. V gave up 0 bases and J gave up 6 bases, with 11 bases separating them. Germline V gene lookup returns CDR1 LNHNV and CDR2 YYDKDF (reference sequence). CDR3 length: 14 amino acids.

The CDR3 region is CASSLRSTYGYTF. CDR3 in DNA: TGTGCCAGCAGCTTACGGTCTACCTATGGCTACACCTTC. This rearrangement joins TRBV7-2 to TRBJ1-2; the D is unclear. V lost 2 bases and J lost 4, with 8 bases in between. Germline assignment: CDR1 SGHTA and CDR2 FQGNSA. The CDR3 has 13 residues.

This rearrangement joins TRBV15 to TRBJ1-2, with 12 bases matching TRBD1. V was pared by 1 base and J by 4 bases, with 10 bases of the junction left unmatched. This CDR3 is 18 amino acids long. Germline lookup yields CDR1 LNHNV and CDR2 YYDKDF (reference sequence). The CDR3, as DNA: TGTGCCACCAGCAGAGTTACGGGACAGGGGGCAGTCGGCTATGGCTACACCTTC. Its translation is CATSRVTGQGAVGYGYTF.

V usage is TRBV6-5 and J usage is TRBJ1-4, with 10 bases identical to TRBD1. The CDR3 is 14 amino acids. V trimming: 6 bases; J trimming: 10 bases; junction bases outside the gene matches: 8. Germline CDR1 reads MNHEY; CDR2 reads SVGAGI. The CDR3 sequence is CASRRGQGTGKLFF. CDR3 DNA: TGTGCCAGCAGGAGGGGACAGGGGACGGGAAAACTGTTTTTT.